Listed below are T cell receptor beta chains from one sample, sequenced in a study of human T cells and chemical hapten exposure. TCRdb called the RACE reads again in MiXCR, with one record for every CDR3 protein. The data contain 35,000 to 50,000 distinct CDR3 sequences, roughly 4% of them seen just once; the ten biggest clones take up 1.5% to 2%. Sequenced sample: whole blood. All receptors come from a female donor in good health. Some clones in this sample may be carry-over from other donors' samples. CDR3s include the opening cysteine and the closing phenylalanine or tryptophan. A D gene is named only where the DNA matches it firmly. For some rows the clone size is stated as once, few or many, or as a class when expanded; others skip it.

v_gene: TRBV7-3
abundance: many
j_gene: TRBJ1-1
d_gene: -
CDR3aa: CASSETADTEAFF
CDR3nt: TGTGCCAGCAGCGAGACGGCGGACACTGAAGCTTTCTTT

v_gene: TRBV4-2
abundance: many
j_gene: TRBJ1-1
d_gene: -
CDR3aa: CASSQDLSGGTEAFF
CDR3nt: TGTGCCAGCAGCCAAGATCTCTCCGGGGGCACTGAAGCTTTCTTT

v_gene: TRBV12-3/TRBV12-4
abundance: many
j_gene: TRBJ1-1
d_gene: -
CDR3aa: CASSLVGNTEAFF
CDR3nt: TGTGCCAGCAGTTTAGTGGGGAACACTGAAGCTTTCTTT

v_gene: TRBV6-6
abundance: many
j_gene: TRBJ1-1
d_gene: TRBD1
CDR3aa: CASSYIGRGVLNTEAFF
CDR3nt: TGTGCCAGCAGCTACATTGGCAGGGGGGTCCTGAACACTGAAGCTTTCTTT

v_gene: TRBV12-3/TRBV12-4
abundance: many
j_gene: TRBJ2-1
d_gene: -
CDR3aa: CASRRDPDYNEQFF
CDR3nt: TGTGCCAGCCGCCGGGACCCCGATTACAATGAGCAGTTCTTC

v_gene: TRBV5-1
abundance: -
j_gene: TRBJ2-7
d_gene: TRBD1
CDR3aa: CASSSTGARIYEQYF
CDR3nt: TGCGCCAGCAGCTCTACAGGGGCGAGAATATACGAGCAGTACTTC

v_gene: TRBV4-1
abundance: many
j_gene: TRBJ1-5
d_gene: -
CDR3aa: CASSHWGGPGGNQPQHF
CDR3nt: TGCGCCAGCAGCCATTGGGGGGGGCCTGGGGGCAATCAGCCCCAGCATTTT

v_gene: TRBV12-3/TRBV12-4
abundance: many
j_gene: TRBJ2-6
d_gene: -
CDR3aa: CASSSLTGSGANVLTF
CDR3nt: TGTGCCAGCAGTTCCCTCACTGGATCTGGGGCCAACGTCCTGACTTTC

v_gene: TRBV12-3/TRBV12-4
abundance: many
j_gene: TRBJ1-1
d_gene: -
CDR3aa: CASSPTGLTEAFF
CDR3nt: TGTGCCAGCAGCCCTACAGGGTTGACTGAAGCTTTCTTT

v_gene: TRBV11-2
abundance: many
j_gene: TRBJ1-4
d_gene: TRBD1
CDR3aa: CASSLGTGGSEKLFF
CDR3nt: TGTGCCAGCAGCTTAGGGACAGGGGGGAGTGAAAAACTGTTTTTT

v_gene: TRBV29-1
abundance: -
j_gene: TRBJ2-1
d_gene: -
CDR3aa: CSVEDNSRSYNEQFF
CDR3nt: TGCAGCGTTGAAGATAACAGCCGCTCCTACAATGAGCAGTTCTTC

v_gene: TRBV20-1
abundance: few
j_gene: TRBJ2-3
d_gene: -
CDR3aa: CSAESGGDTQYF
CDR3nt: TGCAGTGCTGAAAGTGGGGGAGATACGCAGTATTTT

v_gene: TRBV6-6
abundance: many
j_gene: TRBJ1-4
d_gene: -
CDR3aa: CASTFREKLFF
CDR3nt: TGTGCCAGCACCTTCCGTGAAAAACTGTTTTTT

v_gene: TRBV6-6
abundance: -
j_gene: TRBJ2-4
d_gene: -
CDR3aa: CASSAPLGEAKNIQYF
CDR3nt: TGTGCCAGCAGTGCCCCTTTGGGGGAAGCCAAAAACATTCAGTACTTC

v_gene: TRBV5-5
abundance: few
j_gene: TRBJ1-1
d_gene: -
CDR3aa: CASSLTARMNTEAFF
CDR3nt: TGTGCCAGCAGCTTGACAGCCAGGATGAACACTGAAGCTTTCTTT

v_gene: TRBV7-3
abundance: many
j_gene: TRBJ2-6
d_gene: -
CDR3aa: CASSPPTKVSGANVLTF
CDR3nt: TGTGCCAGCAGCCCCCCGACTAAGGTCTCTGGGGCCAACGTCCTGACTTTC

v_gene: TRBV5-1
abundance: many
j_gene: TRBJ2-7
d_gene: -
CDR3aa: CASSLELAVPSSYEQYF
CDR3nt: TGCGCCAGCAGCTTGGAATTAGCGGTGCCAAGTTCCTACGAGCAGTACTTC

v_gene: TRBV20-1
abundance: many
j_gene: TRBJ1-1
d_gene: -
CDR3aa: CSARDVGLNTEAFF
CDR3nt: TGCAGTGCTAGAGATGTGGGACTGAACACTGAAGCTTTCTTT

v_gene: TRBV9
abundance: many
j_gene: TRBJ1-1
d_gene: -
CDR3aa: CASSVDPSNTEAFF
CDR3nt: TGTGCCAGCAGCGTAGATCCGAGTAACACTGAAGCTTTCTTT

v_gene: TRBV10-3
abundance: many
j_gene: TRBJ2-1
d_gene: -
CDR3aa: CAISDPLYNEQFF
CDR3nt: TGTGCCATCAGTGACCCTCTCTACAATGAGCAGTTCTTC

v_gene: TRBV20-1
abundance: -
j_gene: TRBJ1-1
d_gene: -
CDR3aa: CSARARGTEAFF
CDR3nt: TGCAGTGCTAGAGCGCGCGGCACTGAAGCTTTCTTT

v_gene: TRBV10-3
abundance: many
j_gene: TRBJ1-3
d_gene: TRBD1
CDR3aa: CATLRQGTGNTIYF
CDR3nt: TGTGCCACCCTCAGACAGGGGACTGGAAACACCATATATTTT

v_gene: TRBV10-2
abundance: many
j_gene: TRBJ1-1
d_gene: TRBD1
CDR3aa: CASSETRDRDPFRLAAFF
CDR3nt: TGCGCCAGCAGTGAAACCCGGGACAGGGACCCCTTCCGGCTTGCTGCTTTCTTT

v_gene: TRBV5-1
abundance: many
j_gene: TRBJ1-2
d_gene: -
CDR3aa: CASSLVVTPENYGYTF
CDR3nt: TGCGCCAGCAGCTTGGTCGTGACACCAGAGAACTATGGCTACACCTTC

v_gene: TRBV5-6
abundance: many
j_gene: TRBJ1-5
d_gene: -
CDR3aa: CASSLAASNQPQHF
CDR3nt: TGTGCCAGCAGCTTGGCGGCTAGCAATCAGCCCCAGCATTTT

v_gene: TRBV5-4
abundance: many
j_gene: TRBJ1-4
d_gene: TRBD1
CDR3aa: CASSLEGAIAEKLFF
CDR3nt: TGTGCCAGCAGCTTGGAGGGGGCCATTGCTGAAAAACTGTTTTTT

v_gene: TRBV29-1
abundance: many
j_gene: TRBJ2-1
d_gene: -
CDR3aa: CSVRLPEGYNEQFF
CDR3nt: TGCAGCGTCCGACTCCCGGAGGGCTACAATGAGCAGTTCTTC

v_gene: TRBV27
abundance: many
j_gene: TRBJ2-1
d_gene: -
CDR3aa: CASSRVGTGLNEQFF
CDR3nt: TGTGCCAGCAGTAGGGTGGGCACGGGTTTAAATGAGCAGTTCTTC

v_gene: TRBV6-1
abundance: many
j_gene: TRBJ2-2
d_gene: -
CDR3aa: CASRLPRETGELFF
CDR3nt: TGTGCCAGCAGGCTACCTAGGGAGACCGGGGAGCTGTTTTTT